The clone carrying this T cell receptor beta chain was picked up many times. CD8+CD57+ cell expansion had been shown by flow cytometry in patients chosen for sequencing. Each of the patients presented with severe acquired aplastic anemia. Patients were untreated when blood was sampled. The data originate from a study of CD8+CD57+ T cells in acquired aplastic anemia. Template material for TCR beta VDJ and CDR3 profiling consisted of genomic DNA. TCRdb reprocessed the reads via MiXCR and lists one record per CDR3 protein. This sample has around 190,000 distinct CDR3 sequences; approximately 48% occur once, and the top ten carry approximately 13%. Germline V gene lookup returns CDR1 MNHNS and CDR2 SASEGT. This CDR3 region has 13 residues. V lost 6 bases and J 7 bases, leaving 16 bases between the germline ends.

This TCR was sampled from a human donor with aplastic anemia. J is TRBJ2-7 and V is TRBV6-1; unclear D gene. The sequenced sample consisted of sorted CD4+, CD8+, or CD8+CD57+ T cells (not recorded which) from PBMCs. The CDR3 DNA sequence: TGTGCCAGCAGCGCCAGCAAAGTCGGGGAGCAGTACTTC. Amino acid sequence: CASSASKVGEQYF.